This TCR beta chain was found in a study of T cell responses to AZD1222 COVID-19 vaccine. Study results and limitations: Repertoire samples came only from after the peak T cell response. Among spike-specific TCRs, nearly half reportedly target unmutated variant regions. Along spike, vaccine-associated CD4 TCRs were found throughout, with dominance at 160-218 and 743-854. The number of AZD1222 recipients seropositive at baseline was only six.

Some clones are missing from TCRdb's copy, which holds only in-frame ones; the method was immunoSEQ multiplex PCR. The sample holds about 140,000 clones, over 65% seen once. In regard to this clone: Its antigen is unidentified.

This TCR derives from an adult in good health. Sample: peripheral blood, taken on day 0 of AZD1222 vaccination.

The CDR3 DNA is TGTGCCTGGAGGCCCCCCGGGGGGCGGAATGAAAAACTGTTTTTT. This encodes CAWRPPGGRNEKLFF. This chain uses TRBV30 with TRBJ1-4, with D possibly being TRBD1 (6 bases). The V gene lost 3 bases and the J gene lost 5 bases, with 16 bases spanning the gap. Germline lookup yields CDR1 GTSNPN and CDR2 SVGIG (reference sequence). The CDR3 length is 15 residues.